This T cell receptor (beta chain) was captured by sequencing in a study of CD8 T cells in ankylosing spondylitis. The table lists this clonotype with many counts. One entry per CDR3 protein results from TCRdb running MiXCR on the 5' RACE reads. The sample consists of 200,000 or so distinct CDR3 sequences, 10% to 15% of them appearing once. The CDR3 sequence is 15 residues long. The ends were cut back, 5 bases at V and 8 bases at J, with 16 bases in the middle. The V and J genes are TRBV12-3 or TRBV12-4 and TRBJ1-6, with D tentatively TRBD1 (5 bases). This receptor was taken from a female donor with ankylosing spondylitis or in good health (not recorded which). Sequenced input: blood, either unsorted or a sorted T cell fraction (not recorded which). CDR3 coding DNA: TGTGCCAGCAGTGTCCGGTCAGGGCGGGATTCACCCCTCCACTTT. It specifies CASSVRSGRDSPLHF.